These T cell receptor beta chains were read from a single sample in a study of blood T cell repertoires in COVID-19. The data were produced by immunoSEQ multiplex PCR, yet TCRdb's version contains in-frame clones alone and is incomplete. The sample consists of 200,000 to 300,000 clones, roughly four fifths of them appearing once. Source material: peripheral blood. The receptors were sampled from a man aged 25-45 years who had recovered from COVID-19. CDR3s include the opening cysteine and the closing phenylalanine or tryptophan. A D gene is named only where the DNA matches it firmly. Some rows mark clone size as missing; the rest say once, few, many or name a class of expanded clone.

V	J	D	size	CDR3	DNA
TRBV5-1	TRBJ1-1	NA	NA	CASSLELNTEAFF	TGCGCCAGCAGCTTAGAGTTGAACACTGAAGCTTTCTTT
TRBV7-8	TRBJ1-1	NA	NA	CASSPHSMNTEAFF	TGTGCCAGCAGCCCACACAGCATGAACACTGAAGCTTTCTTT
TRBV15	TRBJ2-5	TRBD2	few	CATQASRGRKKETQYF	TGTGCCACCCAAGCCTCGCGGGGGAGAAAGAAAGAGACCCAGTACTTC
TRBV24-1	TRBJ2-1	NA	many	CATSWGGPYNEQFF	TGTGCCACCAGTTGGGGGGGCCCCTACAATGAGCAGTTCTTC
TRBV27	TRBJ2-7	NA	NA	CASSLGRGALYEQYF	TGTGCCAGCTCCCTGGGACGCGGGGCCTTATACGAGCAGTACTTC
TRBV10-1	TRBJ1-2	NA	few	CASSEAISGGYTF	TGCGCCAGCAGTGAAGCGATTTCGGGTGGCTACACCTTC
TRBV5-4	TRBJ2-5	NA	NA	CASSLGTAQETQYF	TGTGCCAGCAGCTTGGGGACAGCTCAAGAGACCCAGTACTTC
TRBV7-3	TRBJ2-1	NA	once	CASSLARTSEQFF	TGTGCCAGCAGCTTAGCAAGAACGAGTGAGCAGTTCTTC
TRBV5-1	TRBJ2-1	TRBD2	few	CASSTLAGGDEQFF	TGCGCCAGCAGCACCCTAGCGGGGGGCGATGAGCAGTTCTTC
TRBV29-1	TRBJ2-5	TRBD2	NA	CSVEDPTSGGETQYF	TGCAGCGTTGAAGATCCGACTAGCGGGGGTGAGACCCAGTACTTC
TRBV5-6	TRBJ1-6	TRBD1	NA	CASSQPGGYNSPLHF	TGTGCCAGCAGCCAACCAGGGGGTTATAATTCACCCCTCCACTTT
TRBV19	TRBJ1-2	NA	NA	CASTPQSARGYGYTF	TGTGCCAGTACCCCCCAGAGCGCCAGGGGTTATGGCTACACCTTC
TRBV5-1	TRBJ2-7	TRBD1	NA	CASSPGQGPYEQYF	TGCGCCAGCAGCCCGGGACAGGGCCCCTACGAGCAGTACTTC
TRBV27	TRBJ1-6	NA	NA	CASSLSDTSTSPLHF	TGTGCCAGCAGTTTATCGGACACGTCGACGTCACCCCTCCACTTT
TRBV3-1/TRBV3-2	TRBJ2-7	TRBD1	NA	CASSQGWDRVYEQYF	TGTGCCAGCAGCCAAGGATGGGACAGGGTCTACGAGCAGTACTTC
TRBV5-1	TRBJ1-2	NA	NA	CASSSRGTNYGYTF	TGCGCCAGCAGCTCCCGGGGGACGAATTATGGCTACACCTTC
TRBV15	TRBJ2-2	TRBD1	NA	CATSRDQGALPGELFF	TGTGCCACCAGCAGAGATCAGGGGGCGCTCCCCGGGGAGCTGTTTTTT
TRBV2	TRBJ1-3	NA	NA	CASTRLEGRGNTIYF	TGTGCCAGCACCCGTTTGGAGGGGAGGGGAAACACCATATATTTT
TRBV11-2	TRBJ2-3	TRBD1	NA	CASSLSQGADTQYF	TGTGCCAGCAGCTTGTCACAGGGGGCGGATACGCAGTATTTT
TRBV2	TRBJ2-7	TRBD1	once	CAIARDRPYEQYF	TGTGCCATCGCCCGGGACAGGCCCTACGAGCAGTACTTC
TRBV5-8	TRBJ2-4	NA	once	CASSWGGQAKNIQYF	TGTGCCAGCAGCTGGGGGGGACAAGCCAAAAACATTCAGTACTTC
TRBV12-3/TRBV12-4	TRBJ1-2	NA	NA	CASSPRRVGYTF	TGTGCCAGCAGTCCCCGCAGGGTCGGCTACACCTTC
TRBV28	TRBJ1-5	NA	many	CATVTGGRNQPQHF	TGTGCCACCGTGACAGGTGGAAGGAATCAGCCCCAGCATTTT
TRBV6-6	TRBJ2-1	TRBD2	NA	CASNGGSSYNEQFF	TGTGCCAGCAACGGGGGGAGCTCCTACAATGAGCAGTTCTTC
TRBV7-3	TRBJ2-1	TRBD2	once	CASSSSPSGGISEQFF	TGTGCCAGCAGCTCCTCCCCTAGCGGTGGTATTAGTGAGCAGTTCTTC
TRBV5-4	TRBJ2-1	NA	few	CASSSGGLVIADEQFF	TGTGCCAGCAGCTCCGGGGGGCTTGTCATTGCGGATGAGCAGTTCTTC
TRBV2	TRBJ1-2	TRBD1	NA	CASRDRTSGYTF	TGTGCCAGCAGGGACAGGACCTCTGGCTACACCTTC
TRBV6-4	TRBJ1-1	NA	few	CASSDSAGEAFF	TGTGCCAGCAGTGACTCTGCCGGTGAAGCTTTCTTT
TRBV11-2	TRBJ2-3	NA	NA	CASSLGPISDTQYF	TGTGCCAGCAGCTTGGGGCCCATAAGCGATACGCAGTATTTT
TRBV5-1	TRBJ2-1	NA	NA	CASSEEGLSSYNEQFF	TGCGCCAGCAGCGAGGAGGGGCTAAGCTCCTACAATGAGCAGTTCTTC
TRBV4-1	TRBJ2-3	NA	NA	CASSQRLKTTDTQYF	TGCGCCAGCAGCCAAAGACTAAAAACCACAGATACGCAGTATTTT
TRBV11-2	TRBJ1-2	NA	NA	CASSSQTPPFYGYTF	TGTGCCAGCAGCTCCCAGACTCCTCCCTTCTATGGCTACACCTTC
TRBV7-3	TRBJ1-1	TRBD1	NA	CASSRGTGKAFF	TGTGCCAGCAGCCGAGGGACAGGAAAAGCTTTCTTT
TRBV5-5	TRBJ1-2	TRBD1	NA	CASSLALRTGGGYTF	TGTGCCAGCAGCTTGGCCCTGAGGACAGGGGGTGGCTACACCTTC
TRBV7-7	TRBJ2-5	NA	NA	CASSLERESETQYF	TGTGCCAGCAGCTTAGAGAGGGAGAGCGAGACCCAGTACTTC